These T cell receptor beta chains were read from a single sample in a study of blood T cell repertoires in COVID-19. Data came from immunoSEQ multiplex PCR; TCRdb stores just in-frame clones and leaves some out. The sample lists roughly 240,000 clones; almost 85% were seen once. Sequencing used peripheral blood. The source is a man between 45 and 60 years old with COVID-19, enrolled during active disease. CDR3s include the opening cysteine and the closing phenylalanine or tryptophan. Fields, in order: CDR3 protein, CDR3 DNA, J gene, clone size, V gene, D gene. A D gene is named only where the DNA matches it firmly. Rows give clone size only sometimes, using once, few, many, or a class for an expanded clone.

CDR3: CASSQPSSGGAFEQFF
DNA: TGTGCCAGCAGCCAACCCTCTAGCGGGGGGGCGTTTGAGCAGTTCTTC
J: TRBJ2-1
size: NA
V: TRBV14
D: TRBD2

CDR3: CASSLGGIGRNEQFF
DNA: TGCGCCAGCAGCTTGGGAGGGATCGGTAGGAATGAGCAGTTCTTC
J: TRBJ2-1
size: NA
V: TRBV5-1
D: NA

CDR3: CASSFGGQGLGTEAFF
DNA: TGCGCCAGCAGCTTTGGGGGACAGGGTTTGGGGACTGAAGCTTTCTTT
J: TRBJ1-1
size: once
V: TRBV5-1
D: TRBD1

CDR3: CASSQGAYQPQHF
DNA: TGTGCCAGCAGTCAGGGGGCCTATCAGCCCCAGCATTTT
J: TRBJ1-5
size: NA
V: TRBV2
D: TRBD1

CDR3: CASSLLLAGGSRPLETQYF
DNA: TGTGCCAGCAGCTTATTACTAGCGGGGGGGTCCCGACCCCTAGAGACCCAGTACTTC
J: TRBJ2-5
size: NA
V: TRBV7-8
D: TRBD2

CDR3: CASSPDRVPTSEQYF
DNA: TGTGCCAGCAGTCCGGACAGGGTCCCTACTAGCGAGCAGTACTTC
J: TRBJ2-7
size: NA
V: TRBV27
D: TRBD1

CDR3: CASMVSVDTQYF
DNA: TGTGCCAGTATGGTATCGGTTGATACGCAGTATTTT
J: TRBJ2-3
size: many
V: TRBV7-9
D: NA

CDR3: CASSLRQFYGYTF
DNA: TGTGCCAGCAGTCTAAGACAGTTTTATGGCTACACCTTC
J: TRBJ1-2
size: NA
V: TRBV28
D: NA

CDR3: CAISGTGGIDEAFF
DNA: TGTGCCATCAGTGGGACAGGGGGCATAGATGAAGCTTTCTTT
J: TRBJ1-1
size: NA
V: TRBV10-3
D: TRBD1

CDR3: CASSRQGSGANVLTF
DNA: TGTGCCAGCTCACGACAGGGCTCTGGGGCCAACGTCCTGACTTTC
J: TRBJ2-6
size: NA
V: TRBV18
D: TRBD1

CDR3: CASSVGTAPNTGELFF
DNA: TGTGCCAGCAGCGTTGGGACTGCCCCCAACACCGGGGAGCTGTTTTTT
J: TRBJ2-2
size: NA
V: TRBV9
D: NA

CDR3: CASSRQGNSPLHF
DNA: TGTGCCAGCAGCCGACAGGGCAATTCACCCCTCCACTTT
J: TRBJ1-6
size: few
V: TRBV7-9
D: TRBD1

CDR3: CASREQGSNQPQHF
DNA: TGTGCCAGCAGAGAACAGGGTAGCAATCAGCCCCAGCATTTT
J: TRBJ1-5
size: NA
V: TRBV28
D: NA

CDR3: CASRRDLVETQYF
DNA: TGTGCCAGCAGGAGGGACTTAGTAGAGACCCAGTACTTC
J: TRBJ2-5
size: NA
V: TRBV21-1
D: NA

CDR3: CASSFSGLYEQYF
DNA: TGTGCCAGCAGTTTTAGTGGACTCTACGAGCAGTACTTC
J: TRBJ2-7
size: NA
V: TRBV28
D: NA

CDR3: CAWGPRGFNSPLHF
DNA: TGTGCCTGGGGCCCCAGGGGGTTTAATTCACCCCTCCACTTT
J: TRBJ1-6
size: NA
V: TRBV30
D: TRBD1

CDR3: CASSEAHGVLNYGYTF
DNA: TGTGCCAGCAGTGAAGCGCACGGGGTCCTGAACTATGGCTACACCTTC
J: TRBJ1-2
size: NA
V: TRBV6-1
D: NA

CDR3: CASSSQTGTSYNEQFF
DNA: TGCGCCAGCAGCTCCCAGACAGGGACCTCCTACAATGAGCAGTTCTTC
J: TRBJ2-1
size: NA
V: TRBV5-1
D: TRBD1

CDR3: CASSQTELTDTQYF
DNA: TGTGCCAGCAGCCAGACAGAGCTCACAGATACGCAGTATTTT
J: TRBJ2-3
size: NA
V: TRBV3-1/TRBV3-2
D: NA